The 28 T cell receptor beta chains in this list originate from one sample, sequenced in a study of T cells in Graves' hyperthyroidism and ophthalmopathy. Amplified TCR beta CDR3 regions came from RNA transcripts. TCR CDR3 regions were first amplified by RT-PCR with HTBI primers. TCRdb passed the multiplex PCR reads through MiXCR, listing each CDR3 protein once. Seen here are under 300,000 distinct CDR3 sequences, roughly 15% observed once, and the top ten hold 30%. Sequencing input: blood. The receptor set was obtained from a woman aged 50 to 60 with Graves' hyperthyroidism that later progressed to Graves' ophthalmopathy.

Ten or more counts support this clonotype. This chain joins TRBV28 and TRBJ2-7; perhaps TRBD1 as D (6 bases). The germline V and J ends were trimmed by 6 bases and 6 bases, with 21 bases remaining between them. The germline CDR1 and CDR2 sequences are MDHEN and SYDVKM. This CDR3 is 15 amino acids long. The CDR3 DNA follows: TGTGCCAGCAGCCAGGGGACACCCTGGGGGCTCGAGCAGTACTTC. This encodes CASSQGTPWGLEQYF.

This clonotype came up a few times. The V and J genes are TRBV7-8 and TRBJ1-6, with D possibly matching TRBD1 (5 bases). This CDR3 has 14 residues. The germline V gene encodes CDR1 SGHVS and CDR2 FQNEAQ. The V end lost 6 bases, the J end lost 8 bases, and 14 bases lay between the germline ends. The CDR3 DNA is TGTGCCAGCAGAGGGCGGGTAGGGGATTCACCCCTCCACTTT. It translates to CASRGRVGDSPLHF.

This clonotype appeared many times. This chain uses TRBV19 with TRBJ1-1; TRBD1 is a possible D gene (6 bases). The V end was cut by 3 bases, the J end by 1 base, with 12 bases between. Germline values: CDR1 LNHDA, CDR2 SQIVND (reference sequence). The CDR3 contains 15 residues. CDR3 nucleotide sequence: TGTGCCAGTAGTATCGGGGCAGGGGCGAACACTGAAGCTTTCTTT. This encodes CASSIGAGANTEAFF. Complete variable domain (other parts from reference TRBV19 and TRBJ1-1): DGGITQSPKYLFRKEGQNVTLSCEQNLNHDAMYWYRQDPGQGLRLIYYSQIVNDFQKGDIAEGYSVSREKKESFPLTVTSAQKNPTAFYLCASSIGAGANTEAFFGQGTRLTVV.

Details on this clonotype: A much larger clone is a single base away; this may be a read error. The V call is TRBV28, the J call TRBJ2-2; D gene uncertain. CDR1 is MDHEN, CDR2 SYDVKM, per germline. The CDR3 is 13 residues long. Trimming cost V 10 bases and J 0 bases, with 9 bases left between them. The CDR3 protein is CATLAPNTGELFF. In nucleotides, the CDR3 is TGTGCCACCCTGGCACCGAACACCGGGGAGCTGTTTTTT. The whole variable domain, filled in from reference TRBV28 and TRBJ2-2, reads DVKVTQSSRYLVKRTGEKVFLECVQDMDHENMFWYRQDPGLGLRLIYFSYDVKMKEKGDIPEGYSVSREKKERFSLILESASTNQTSMYLCATLAPNTGELFFGEGSRLTVL.

The sample holds a few counts of this clonotype. The chain joins TRBV9 to TRBJ2-1; TRBD1 agrees at 7 bases. Unmatched junction bases numbered 16, after V lost 4 bases and J lost 6 bases. Germline lookup yields CDR1 SGDLS and CDR2 YYNGEE. The CDR3 is 17 amino acids. CDR3 nucleotide sequence: TGTGCCAGCAGCCTCCACGACAGGGTTACGGTTCTCAATGAGCAGTTCTTC. Encoded protein: CASSLHDRVTVLNEQFF.

This clonotype was found a few times. This chain uses TRBV14 with TRBJ2-7; 7 bases match TRBD2. This CDR3 region has 16 residues. CDR1 SGHDN and CDR2 FVKESK come from the germline V gene. J gave up 0 bases and V 3 bases, and 8 bases lay outside the gene matches. DNA of the CDR3: TGTGCCAGCAGCCAGTTCCAAGCGGGAAGCTCCTACGAGCAGTACTTC. It yields the protein CASSQFQAGSSYEQYF.

This clonotype was recorded at least ten times. The chain recombines TRBV6-1 with TRBJ2-4; D is unresolved. V was cut by 4 bases and J by 5 bases, with 3 bases left in between. This CDR3 region has 11 residues. Germline V gene sequence: CDR1 MNHNS, CDR2 SASEGT. The CDR3 is CASSAQNIQYF. The CDR3, as DNA: TGTGCCAGCAGTGCCCAAAACATTCAGTACTTC.

There are many counts of this clonotype. The chain links TRBV5-1 to TRBJ2-7, with D perhaps given as TRBD1 or TRBD2 (5 bases each). Germline values: CDR1 SGHRS, CDR2 YFSETQ. V was clipped by 1 base and J by 2 bases, with 16 bases between them. CDR3 length: 16 amino acids. CDR3 loop: CASSLNGGFGPYEQYF. CDR3 DNA: TGCGCCAGCAGCTTGAATGGGGGATTCGGCCCCTACGAGCAGTACTTC.

This clonotype showed up just a few times. The J gene is TRBJ2-4, the V gene TRBV27; TRBD2 matches 7 bases. The germline CDR1 and CDR2 sequences are MNHEY and SMNVEV (reference sequence). Losses at the gene ends were 5 bases for V and 5 bases for J; bases not matched to a gene: 12. This CDR3 comprises 16 residues. DNA for the CDR3: TGTGCCAGCAGTCCCGACCCGCGGACTAGTGAAAACATTCAGTACTTC. It specifies CASSPDPRTSENIQYF.

This clonotype was detected a few times. The chain joins TRBV18 to TRBJ2-2; 7 bases fit TRBD1. This CDR3 comprises 15 residues. CDR1 is KGHSH, CDR2 LQKENI, per germline. The trim removed 5 bases at V and 5 bases at J, leaving 8 bases unmatched. This CDR3 reads CASSVGQVETGELFF. The CDR3 DNA follows: TGTGCCAGCTCAGTCGGACAGGTGGAAACCGGGGAGCTGTTTTTT.

This clonotype was found many times. V usage is TRBV7-9 and J usage is TRBJ2-5; 10 bases match TRBD2. With 4 bases clipped from V and 0 bases from J, the junction kept 8 bases outside the gene matches. CDR1 and CDR2 from the germline V gene are SEHNR and FQNEAQ (reference sequence). CDR3 length equals 17 residues. The CDR3 DNA sequence: TGTGCCAGCAGCTCTGGACTAGCGGATATACACCAAGAGACCCAGTACTTC. Its protein product is CASSSGLADIHQETQYF.

This clonotype was counted at least ten times. The V and J genes are TRBV28 and TRBJ1-2; D unresolved. Germline V gene sequence: CDR1 MDHEN, CDR2 SYDVKM. This CDR3 is built from 14 residues. V was cut by 5 bases and J by 4 bases, with 14 bases left in between. The chain's CDR3 is CASSPGSRSYGYTF. The CDR3 DNA is TGTGCCAGCAGTCCGGGATCCAGATCCTATGGCTACACCTTC.

This clonotype was recorded at least ten times. The chain uses TRBV29-1 and TRBJ2-3, with 9 bases fitting TRBD2. Germline V gives CDR1 SQVTM, CDR2 ANQGSEA. Losses at the gene ends were 7 bases for V and 8 bases for J; bases not matched to a gene: 10. The CDR3 totals 13 residues. In DNA, the CDR3 is TGCAGCGACATAAGCGGGAGGAGTGGTACGCAGTATTTT. This sequence encodes CSDISGRSGTQYF.

The V and J genes are TRBV9 and TRBJ1-1; weak D call: TRBD1 (5 bases). The CDR3 consists of 14 residues. With 0 bases removed from V and 1 base from J, the gap between germline ends came to 7 bases. Germline V gene lookup returns CDR1 SGDLS and CDR2 YYNGEE. The CDR3 DNA reads as TGTGCCAGCAGCGTAGGGGGCAGGAACACTGAAGCTTTCTTT. Protein product: CASSVGGRNTEAFF.

CDR3 sequence reads: CASGLKEGQPQHF. DNA of the CDR3: TGTGCCAGCGGGCTCAAGGAAGGCCAGCCCCAGCATTTT. J is TRBJ1-5 and V is TRBV4-2; no clear D. Germline CDR1 LGHNA, CDR2 YNFKEQ. This CDR3 is 13 amino acids long. The germline V and J ends were trimmed by 8 bases and 7 bases, with 15 bases remaining between them.

This clonotype was counted only a few times. The genes are TRBV20-1 and TRBJ2-1; D possibly corresponds to TRBD2 (5 bases). CDR1 and CDR2 from the germline V gene are DFQATT and SNEGSKA (reference sequence). The CDR3 contains 16 residues. V lost 1 base, J lost 2 bases, and 15 bases lay in between. CDR3 amino acids: CSARVFPTRTYNEQFF. CDR3 coding DNA: TGCAGTGCTAGAGTATTCCCCACTAGAACCTACAATGAGCAGTTCTTC.

This clonotype has a count of ten or more. The gene calls are TRBV27 and TRBJ2-1; either TRBD1 or TRBD2 may supply D (5 bases each). The CDR3 length is 16 residues. V was pared by 5 bases and J by 8 bases, with 22 bases between. In germline, CDR1 is MNHEY, CDR2 SMNVEV (reference sequence). As DNA, the CDR3 is TGTGCCAGCAGTGGGCGACCGGGACCCTTCGCCCATGAGCAGTTCTTC. It specifies CASSGRPGPFAHEQFF.

This clonotype was found many times. The chain carries TRBV12-3 or TRBV12-4 and TRBJ1-2; D gene uncertain. CDR3 length: 13 amino acids. The germline V and J ends were trimmed by 6 bases and 5 bases, with 13 bases remaining between them. The CDR3 protein is CASSPGPKYGYTF. Written as DNA, the CDR3 is TGTGCCAGCAGCCCAGGACCGAAGTATGGCTACACCTTC.

This clonotype was found many times. The V call is TRBV29-1, the J call TRBJ1-1; 8 positions agree with TRBD1. Germline V CDR1 and CDR2: SQVTM, ANQGSEA. There are 15 residues in the CDR3. V shed 4 bases and J 1 base; nucleotides not matched to a gene: 8. The CDR3 coding sequence is TGCAGCGTTGCTGGAATGGACAGGGCGAACACTGAAGCTTTCTTT. Protein: CSVAGMDRANTEAFF.

The chain combines TRBV9 with TRBJ2-3; D unresolved. CDR1 SGDLS and CDR2 YYNGEE come from the germline V gene. This CDR3 comprises 13 residues. V was cut by 0 bases and J by 1 base, with 3 bases left in between. The CDR3 spells CASSVAGTDTQYF. CDR3 nucleotide sequence: TGTGCCAGCAGCGTAGCGGGCACAGATACGCAGTATTTT.

In its sample, this clonotype was seen many times. The rearrangement uses TRBV18 and TRBJ2-5; 9 nucleotides agree with TRBD1. Germline V gene lookup returns CDR1 KGHSH and CDR2 LQKENI. The CDR3 has 16 amino acids. V was pared by 3 bases and J by 4 bases, with 9 bases of the junction left unmatched. CDR3 sequence reads: CASSPWTGDDRETQYF. CDR3 nucleotide sequence: TGTGCCAGCTCACCTTGGACAGGGGACGATAGAGAGACCCAGTACTTC.

This clonotype was seen many times. V is TRBV6-6 and J is TRBJ2-3; the D is unclear. This CDR3 has 16 residues. Per germline, CDR1 MNHNY and CDR2 SVGAGI (reference sequence). Trimming took off 4 bases at V and 0 bases at J, with 14 bases between the two ends. CDR3 sequence (DNA): TGTGCCAGCAGTTTACACACGTACTCTAGCACAGATACGCAGTATTTT. Translated: CASSLHTYSSTDTQYF.

This clonotype was detected many times. V is TRBV28 and J is TRBJ2-7, with D tentatively TRBD1 or TRBD2 (5 bases each). The V gene's germline CDR1 is MDHEN and CDR2 SYDVKM. This CDR3 is built from 16 residues. V lost 7 bases to trimming and J lost 1 base, with 20 bases between them. CDR3 loop: CASTPGASRTSYEQYF. CDR3 coding DNA: TGTGCCAGCACGCCTGGGGCTAGCCGCACGTCCTACGAGCAGTACTTC.

This clonotype was observed many times. The chain employs TRBV2 and TRBJ2-3, with TRBD1 identical over 9 bases. The CDR3 length is 14 residues. The V and J ends lost 6 bases and 6 bases, in that order; junction bases with no gene match: 7. Germline values: CDR1 SNHLY, CDR2 FYNNEI. The CDR3 DNA sequence: TGTGCCAGCAGGGGAGACAGGGGGAGGGATACGCAGTATTTT. Translated, it gives CASRGDRGRDTQYF.

This clonotype was observed a handful of times. The V and J genes are TRBV6-1 and TRBJ1-3; weak D call: TRBD1 (5 bases). The CDR3 length is 14 residues. V gave up 8 bases and J gave up 2 bases, with 13 bases separating them. Germline lookup yields CDR1 MNHNS and CDR2 SASEGT. The CDR3 sequence: CASLSAGAGNTIYF. In DNA, the CDR3 is TGTGCCAGCCTATCCGCGGGGGCTGGAAACACCATATATTTT.

This clonotype was recorded at least ten times. The chain links TRBV7-2 to TRBJ2-1; 15 bases are shared with TRBD2. The V and J ends lost 6 bases and 2 bases, in that order; junction bases with no gene match: 14. CDR1 is SGHTA and CDR2 is FQGNSA in the germline V gene. The CDR3 contains 20 residues. DNA for the CDR3: TGTGCCAGCAGAGAGGGCCCGGGACTAGCGGGAGGAGGCCCCTACAATGAGCAGTTCTTC. It is translated as CASREGPGLAGGGPYNEQFF.

The chain links TRBV10-2 to TRBJ1-5; D gene ambiguous. V lost 3 bases to trimming and J lost 4 bases, with 7 bases between them. Germline CDR1 is WSHSY and CDR2 is SAAADI. The CDR3 consists of 13 residues. CDR3 DNA sequence: TGCGCCAGCAGTGACAGCCATAATCAGCCCCAGCATTTT. Translated, it gives CASSDSHNQPQHF.

J is TRBJ2-2 and V is TRBV5-1; D may be TRBD1 (6 bases). Per the germline V gene, CDR1 is SGHRS and CDR2 is YFSETQ. This CDR3 has 15 amino acids. Trimming pared 1 base from V and 5 bases from J, leaving 12 bases between. The chain's CDR3 is CASSLLSGETGELFF. CDR3 bases: TGCGCCAGCAGCTTGTTGTCAGGGGAGACCGGGGAGCTGTTTTTT.